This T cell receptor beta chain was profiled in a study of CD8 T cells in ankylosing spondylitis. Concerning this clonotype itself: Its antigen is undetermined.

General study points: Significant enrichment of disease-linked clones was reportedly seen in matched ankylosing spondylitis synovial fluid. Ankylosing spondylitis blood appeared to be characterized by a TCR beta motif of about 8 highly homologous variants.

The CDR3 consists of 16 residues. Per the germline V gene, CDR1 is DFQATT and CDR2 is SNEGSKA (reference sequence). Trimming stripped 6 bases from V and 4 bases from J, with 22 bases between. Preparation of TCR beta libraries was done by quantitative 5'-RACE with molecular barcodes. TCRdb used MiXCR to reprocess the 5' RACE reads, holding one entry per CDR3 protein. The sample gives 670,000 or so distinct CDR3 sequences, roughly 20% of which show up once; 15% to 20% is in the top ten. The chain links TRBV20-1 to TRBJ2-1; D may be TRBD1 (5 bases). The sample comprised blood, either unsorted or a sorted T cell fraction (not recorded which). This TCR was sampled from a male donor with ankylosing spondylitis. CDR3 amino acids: CSAGPLTQDLYNEQFF. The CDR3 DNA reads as TGCAGTGCGGGGCCTCTCACCCAGGACCTATACAATGAGCAGTTCTTC.